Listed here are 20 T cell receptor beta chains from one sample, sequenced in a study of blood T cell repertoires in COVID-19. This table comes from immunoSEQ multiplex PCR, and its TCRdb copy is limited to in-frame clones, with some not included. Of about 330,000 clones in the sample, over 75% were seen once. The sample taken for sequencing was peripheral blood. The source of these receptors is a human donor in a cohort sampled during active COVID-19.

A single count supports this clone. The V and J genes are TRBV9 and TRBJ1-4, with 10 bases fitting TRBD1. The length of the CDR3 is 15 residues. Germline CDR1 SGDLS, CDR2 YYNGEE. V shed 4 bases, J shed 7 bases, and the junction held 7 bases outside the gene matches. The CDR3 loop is CASSPSDRGSEKLFF. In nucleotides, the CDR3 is TGTGCCAGCAGCCCATCGGACAGGGGGAGTGAAAAACTGTTTTTT.

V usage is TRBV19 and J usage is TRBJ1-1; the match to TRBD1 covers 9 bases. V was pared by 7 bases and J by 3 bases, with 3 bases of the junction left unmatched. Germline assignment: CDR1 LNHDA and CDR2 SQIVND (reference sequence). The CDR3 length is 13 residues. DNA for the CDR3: TGTGCCAGTAAGGACAGGGGATACACTGAAGCTTTCTTT. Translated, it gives CASKDRGYTEAFF. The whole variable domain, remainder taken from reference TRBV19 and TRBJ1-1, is DGGITQSPKYLFRKEGQNVTLSCEQNLNHDAMYWYRQDPGQGLRLIYYSQIVNDFQKGDIAEGYSVSREKKESFPLTVTSAQKNPTAFYLCASKDRGYTEAFFGQGTRLTVV.

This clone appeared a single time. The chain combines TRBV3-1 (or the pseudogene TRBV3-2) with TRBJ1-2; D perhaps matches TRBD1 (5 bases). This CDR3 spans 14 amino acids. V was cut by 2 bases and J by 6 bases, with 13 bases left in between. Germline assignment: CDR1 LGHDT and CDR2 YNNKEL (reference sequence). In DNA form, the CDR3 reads TGTGCCAGCAGCCAACTGACCAGGGAGGATGGCTACACCTTC. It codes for CASSQLTREDGYTF.

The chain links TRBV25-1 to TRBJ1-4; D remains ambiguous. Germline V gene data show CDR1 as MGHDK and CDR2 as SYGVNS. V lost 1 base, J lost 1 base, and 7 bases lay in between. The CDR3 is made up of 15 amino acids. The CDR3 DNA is TGTGCCAGCAGTGAATCGGCGGAAACTAATGAAAAACTGTTTTTT. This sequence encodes CASSESAETNEKLFF.

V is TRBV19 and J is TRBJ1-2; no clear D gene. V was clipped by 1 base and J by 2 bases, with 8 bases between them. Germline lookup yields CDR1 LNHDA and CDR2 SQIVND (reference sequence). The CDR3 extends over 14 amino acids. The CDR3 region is CASSIAGKNYGYTF. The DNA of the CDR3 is TGTGCCAGTAGTATAGCCGGGAAAAACTATGGCTACACCTTC. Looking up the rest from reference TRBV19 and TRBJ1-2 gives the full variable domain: DGGITQSPKYLFRKEGQNVTLSCEQNLNHDAMYWYRQDPGQGLRLIYYSQIVNDFQKGDIAEGYSVSREKKESFPLTVTSAQKNPTAFYLCASSIAGKNYGYTFGSGTRLTVV.

CDR3 in amino acids: CASLQGQGINYGYTF. The CDR3 DNA is TGTGCCAGTTTACAGGGACAGGGAATCAACTATGGCTACACCTTC. This rearrangement joins TRBV2 to TRBJ1-2; 9 nucleotides line up with TRBD1. Trimming at V came to 9 bases and at J to 2 bases, leaving 10 bases not matched to a gene. The CDR3 totals 15 residues. CDR1 and CDR2 (germline): SNHLY, FYNNEI.

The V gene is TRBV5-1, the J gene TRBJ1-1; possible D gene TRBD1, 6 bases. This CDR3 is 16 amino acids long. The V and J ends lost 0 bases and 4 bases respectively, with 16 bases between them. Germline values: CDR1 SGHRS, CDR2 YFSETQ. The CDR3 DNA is TGCGCCAGCAGCTTGGAGGGGCGGGGGGCGGCCACTGAAGCTTTCTTT. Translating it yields CASSLEGRGAATEAFF.

CDR3 in DNA: TGCGCCAGCTGCCCAACCCGGCGGGAGGGCACTGAAGCTTTCTTT. It encodes CASCPTRREGTEAFF. The rearrangement links TRBV5-1 to TRBJ1-1; D is undetermined. The CDR3 loop spans 15 amino acids. V lost 7 bases and J lost 4, with 20 bases in between. The V gene's germline CDR1 is SGHRS and CDR2 YFSETQ.

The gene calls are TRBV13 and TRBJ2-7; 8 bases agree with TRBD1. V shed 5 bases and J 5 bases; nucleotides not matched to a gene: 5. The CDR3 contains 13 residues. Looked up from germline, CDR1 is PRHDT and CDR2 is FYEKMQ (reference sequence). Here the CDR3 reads CASSLDRENEQYF. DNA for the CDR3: TGTGCCAGCAGCCTGGACAGGGAGAACGAGCAGTACTTC.

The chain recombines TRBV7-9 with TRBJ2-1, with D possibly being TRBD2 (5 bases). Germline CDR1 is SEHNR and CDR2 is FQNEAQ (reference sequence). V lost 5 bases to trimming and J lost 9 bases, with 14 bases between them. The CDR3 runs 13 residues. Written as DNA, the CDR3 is TGTGCCAGCAGCAAAACTAGTTCCCCTGAGCAGTTCTTC. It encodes CASSKTSSPEQFF.

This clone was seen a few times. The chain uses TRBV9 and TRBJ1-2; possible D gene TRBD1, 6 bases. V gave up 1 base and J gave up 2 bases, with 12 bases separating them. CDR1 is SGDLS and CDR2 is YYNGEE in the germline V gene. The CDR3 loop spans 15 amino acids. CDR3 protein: CASSVQSQGNYGYTF. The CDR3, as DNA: TGTGCCAGCAGCGTACAATCGCAGGGGAACTATGGCTACACCTTC.

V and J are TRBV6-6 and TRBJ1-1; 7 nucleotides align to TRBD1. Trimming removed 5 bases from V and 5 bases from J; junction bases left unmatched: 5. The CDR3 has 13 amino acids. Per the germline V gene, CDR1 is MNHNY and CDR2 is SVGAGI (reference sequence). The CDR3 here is CASSTTGSTEAFF. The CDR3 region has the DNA TGTGCCAGCAGTACGACAGGGAGTACTGAAGCTTTCTTT.

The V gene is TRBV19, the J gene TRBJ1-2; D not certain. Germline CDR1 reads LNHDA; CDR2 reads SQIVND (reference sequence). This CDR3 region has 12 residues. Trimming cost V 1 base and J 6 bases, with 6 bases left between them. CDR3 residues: CASSIGGDGYTF. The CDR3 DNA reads TGTGCCAGTAGTATAGGCGGGGATGGCTACACCTTC.

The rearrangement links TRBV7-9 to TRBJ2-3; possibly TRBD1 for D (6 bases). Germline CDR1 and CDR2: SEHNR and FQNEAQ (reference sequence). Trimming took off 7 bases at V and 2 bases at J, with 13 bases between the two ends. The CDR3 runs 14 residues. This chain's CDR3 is CASTIGQPTDTQYF. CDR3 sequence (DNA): TGTGCCAGCACTATCGGACAGCCCACAGATACGCAGTATTTT.

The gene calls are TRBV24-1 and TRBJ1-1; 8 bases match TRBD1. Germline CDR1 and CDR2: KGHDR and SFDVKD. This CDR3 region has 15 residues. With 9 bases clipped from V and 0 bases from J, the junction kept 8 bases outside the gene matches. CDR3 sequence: CATSGGPHMNTEAFF. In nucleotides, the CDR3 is TGTGCCACCTCAGGGGGCCCCCACATGAACACTGAAGCTTTCTTT.

The CDR3 DNA reads TGTGCCAGCAGCGTCTCAAGGGGAACTGAAGCTTTCTTT. Translating it yields CASSVSRGTEAFF. The chain carries TRBV9 and TRBJ1-1; D possibly corresponds to TRBD1 (5 bases). CDR1 is SGDLS, CDR2 YYNGEE, per germline. The germline V and J ends were trimmed by 2 bases and 5 bases, with 10 bases remaining between them. The CDR3 is 13 residues long. Full variable domain (outside the CDR3, taken from reference TRBV9 and TRBJ1-1): DSGVTQTPKHLITATGQRVTLRCSPRSGDLSVYWYQQSLDQGLQFLIQYYNGEERAKGNILERFSAQQFPDLHSELNLSSLELGDSALYFCASSVSRGTEAFFGQGTRLTVV.

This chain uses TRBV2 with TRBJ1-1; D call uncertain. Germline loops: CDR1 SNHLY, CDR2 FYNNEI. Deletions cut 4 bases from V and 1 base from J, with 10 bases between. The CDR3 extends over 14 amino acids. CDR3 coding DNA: TGTGCCAGCAGTGCACTCGGGGAGAACACTGAAGCTTTCTTT. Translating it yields CASSALGENTEAFF.

For the CDR3, the DNA is TGTGCCAGCAGTTATCCTGGCACAGATACGCAGTATTTT. Protein: CASSYPGTDTQYF. The chain carries TRBV6-5 and TRBJ2-3; D is unresolved. The CDR3 has 13 amino acids. V lost 3 bases, J lost 1 base, and 5 bases lay in between. CDR1 and CDR2 from the germline V gene are MNHEY and SVGAGI.

The CDR3 reads CASSSRHGVDTGELFF. The CDR3 DNA is TGTGCCAGCAGCTCACGACACGGGGTCGACACCGGGGAGCTGTTTTTT. J is TRBJ2-2 and V is TRBV7-9; TRBD2 might be the D (5 bases). CDR3 size: 16 residues. The ends were cut back, 4 bases at V and 3 bases at J, with 15 bases in the middle. Germline-derived CDR1 and CDR2 are SEHNR and FQNEAQ (reference sequence).

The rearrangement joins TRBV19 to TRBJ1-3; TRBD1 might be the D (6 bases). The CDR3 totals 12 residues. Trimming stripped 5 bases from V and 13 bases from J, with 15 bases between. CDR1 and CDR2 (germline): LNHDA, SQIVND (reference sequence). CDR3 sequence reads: CASSLQGVMIYF. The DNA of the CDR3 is TGTGCCAGTAGTCTACAGGGTGTAATGATATATTTT.